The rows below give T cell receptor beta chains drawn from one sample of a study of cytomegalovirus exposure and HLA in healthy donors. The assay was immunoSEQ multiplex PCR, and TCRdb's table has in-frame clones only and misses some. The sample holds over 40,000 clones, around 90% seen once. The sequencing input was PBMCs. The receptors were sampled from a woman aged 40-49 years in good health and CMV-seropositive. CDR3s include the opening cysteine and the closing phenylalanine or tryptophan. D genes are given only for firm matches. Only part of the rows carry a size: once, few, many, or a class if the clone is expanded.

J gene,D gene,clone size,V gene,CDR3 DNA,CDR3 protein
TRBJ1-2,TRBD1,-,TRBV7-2,TGTGCCAGCAGCCTACAGGGGTCGAGCTATGGCTACACCTTC,CASSLQGSSYGYTF
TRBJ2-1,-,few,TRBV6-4,TGTGCCAGCAGTGACTCGTCCAACAATGAGCAGTTCTTC,CASSDSSNNEQFF
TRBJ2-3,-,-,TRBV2,TGTGCCAGCAGTACTGGGCCCCGTGGCACAGATACGCAGTATTTT,CASSTGPRGTDTQYF
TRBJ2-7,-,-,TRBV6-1,TGTGCCAGCAGTGCCTTAGCCTGGGCCTACGAGCAGTACTTC,CASSALAWAYEQYF
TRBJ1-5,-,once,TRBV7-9,TGTTCCAGCAGCTACGGACTGGGCTCTCTGGGACAGCCCCAGCATTTT,CSSSYGLGSLGQPQHF
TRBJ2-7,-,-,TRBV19,TGTGCCAGCCAAAAACAGGGTACCTTTACCTACGAGCAGTACTTC,CASQKQGTFTYEQYF
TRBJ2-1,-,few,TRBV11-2,TGTGCCAGCAGCAACGACGAGTCCAGGAATGAGCAGTTCTTC,CASSNDESRNEQFF
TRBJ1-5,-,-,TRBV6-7,TGTGCCAGCAGTTACATGGGGAGTAATCAGCCCCAGCATTTT,CASSYMGSNQPQHF
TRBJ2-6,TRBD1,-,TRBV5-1,TGCGCCAGCAGCGTAGGGGGCGCTGGGGCCAACGTCCTGACTTTC,CASSVGGAGANVLTF
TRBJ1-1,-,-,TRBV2,TGTGCCAGCAGTGGTAGCCCGAACACTGAAGCTTTCTTT,CASSGSPNTEAFF
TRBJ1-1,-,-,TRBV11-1,TGTGCCAGCAGCCGACAAAAGAACACTGAAGCTTTCTTT,CASSRQKNTEAFF
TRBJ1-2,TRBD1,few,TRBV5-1,TGCGCCAGCTCCTGGGACAGAACTACTAACTATGGCTACACCTTC,CASSWDRTTNYGYTF
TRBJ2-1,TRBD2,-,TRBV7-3,TGTGCCAGCAGCGTCTCGACTGCGCGGGAGGGGGGGGAGCAGTTCTTC,CASSVSTAREGGEQFF
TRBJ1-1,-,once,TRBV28,TGTGCCAGCAGCCCGGGGACAATGAACACTGAAGCTTTCTTT,CASSPGTMNTEAFF